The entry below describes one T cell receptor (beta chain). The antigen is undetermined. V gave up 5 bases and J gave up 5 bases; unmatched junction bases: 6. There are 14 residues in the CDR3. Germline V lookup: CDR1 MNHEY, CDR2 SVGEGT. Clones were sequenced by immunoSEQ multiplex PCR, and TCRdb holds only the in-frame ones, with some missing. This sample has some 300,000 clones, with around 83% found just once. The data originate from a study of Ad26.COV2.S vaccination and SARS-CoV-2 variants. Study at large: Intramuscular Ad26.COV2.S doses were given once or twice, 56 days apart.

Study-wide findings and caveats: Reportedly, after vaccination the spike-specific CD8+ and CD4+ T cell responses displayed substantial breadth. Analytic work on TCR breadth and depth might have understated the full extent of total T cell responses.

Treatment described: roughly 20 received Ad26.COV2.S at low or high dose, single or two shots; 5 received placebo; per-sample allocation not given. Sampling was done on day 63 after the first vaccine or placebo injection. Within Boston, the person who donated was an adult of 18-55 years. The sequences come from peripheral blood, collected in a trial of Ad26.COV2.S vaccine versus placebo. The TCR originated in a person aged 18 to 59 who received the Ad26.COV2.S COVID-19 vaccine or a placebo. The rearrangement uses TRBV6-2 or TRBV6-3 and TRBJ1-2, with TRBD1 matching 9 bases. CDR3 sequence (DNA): TGTGCCAGCAGTGCGAGGGACAGGGCGTATGGCTACACCTTC. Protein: CASSARDRAYGYTF.